These T cell receptor beta chains were read from a single sample in a study of CD8 T cells in ankylosing spondylitis. Each CDR3 protein gets one entry after TCRdb re-called the 5' RACE reads with MiXCR. The repertoire holds 500,000 or so distinct CDR3 sequences, with roughly 5.2% as singletons. The material sequenced was blood, either unsorted or a sorted T cell fraction (not recorded which). All receptors derive from a male donor with ankylosing spondylitis. CDR3s include the opening cysteine and the closing phenylalanine or tryptophan. A D gene is named only where the DNA matches it firmly. Sizes are listed as once, few or many counts, or a class when the clone is expanded.

abundance: many
v_gene: TRBV6-5
d_gene: NA
j_gene: TRBJ2-1
CDR3nt: TGTGCCAGCAGTTACTCGATCCGTAACAATGAGCAGTTCTTC
CDR3aa: CASSYSIRNNEQFF

abundance: many
v_gene: TRBV15
d_gene: NA
j_gene: TRBJ1-2
CDR3nt: TGTGCCACCAGCAGAGGGGCACAGGGTTCGTATGGCTACACCTTC
CDR3aa: CATSRGAQGSYGYTF

abundance: few
v_gene: TRBV4-2
d_gene: TRBD1
j_gene: TRBJ1-3
CDR3nt: TGTGCCAGCAGCCAAGACGACAGGGAGCTTTCTGGAAACACCATATATTTT
CDR3aa: CASSQDDRELSGNTIYF

abundance: many
v_gene: TRBV5-1
d_gene: NA
j_gene: TRBJ2-3
CDR3nt: TGCGCCAGCAGTGCGGAAGATACGCAGTTTTTT
CDR3aa: CASSAEDTQFF

abundance: many
v_gene: TRBV7-9
d_gene: TRBD1
j_gene: TRBJ1-2
CDR3nt: TGTGCCAGCAGCATAAACAGGGGGCCCATTCAAATATATGGCTACACCTTC
CDR3aa: CASSINRGPIQIYGYTF

abundance: many
v_gene: TRBV9
d_gene: NA
j_gene: TRBJ2-2
CDR3nt: TGTGCCAGCAGCTTTTCGGGGGGCGAGGACACCGGGGAGCTGTTTTTT
CDR3aa: CASSFSGGEDTGELFF

abundance: many
v_gene: TRBV6-2/TRBV6-3
d_gene: NA
j_gene: TRBJ2-1
CDR3nt: TGTGCCAGCAGTTACCGTGGGGGGGCCAATGAGCAGTTCTTC
CDR3aa: CASSYRGGANEQFF

abundance: many
v_gene: TRBV29-1
d_gene: TRBD2
j_gene: TRBJ2-1
CDR3nt: TGCAGCGTCAAGGGGCGGGAGGGCTCCTACAATGAGCAGTTCTTC
CDR3aa: CSVKGREGSYNEQFF

abundance: many
v_gene: TRBV20-1
d_gene: NA
j_gene: TRBJ2-5
CDR3nt: TGCAGTGCTCTGGATCGGTACAGGGACTTCCAAGAGACCCAGTACTTC
CDR3aa: CSALDRYRDFQETQYF

abundance: few
v_gene: TRBV5-1
d_gene: NA
j_gene: TRBJ2-7
CDR3nt: TGCGCCAGCAGCTTGCCCCTCTCCGAGCAGTACTTC
CDR3aa: CASSLPLSEQYF

abundance: many
v_gene: TRBV5-1
d_gene: NA
j_gene: TRBJ2-7
CDR3nt: TGCGCCAGCAGCCCCCGGCCGGGACTTGGCGAGCAGTACTTC
CDR3aa: CASSPRPGLGEQYF

abundance: many
v_gene: TRBV6-1
d_gene: NA
j_gene: TRBJ1-5
CDR3nt: TGTGCCAGCAGACGCGACCTAAATCAGCCCCAGCATTTT
CDR3aa: CASRRDLNQPQHF

abundance: few
v_gene: TRBV19
d_gene: NA
j_gene: TRBJ1-4
CDR3nt: TGTGCCAGTAGTACCCGGGCCTCCGAAAAACTGTTTTTT
CDR3aa: CASSTRASEKLFF

abundance: few
v_gene: TRBV24-1
d_gene: NA
j_gene: TRBJ1-1
CDR3nt: TGTGCCACCAGTGATTCGAGGGGGGGGAACACTGAAGCTTTCTTT
CDR3aa: CATSDSRGGNTEAFF

abundance: many
v_gene: TRBV25-1
d_gene: NA
j_gene: TRBJ2-1
CDR3nt: TGTGCTTCGGCAGCAAATGAGCAGTTCTTC
CDR3aa: CASAANEQFF

abundance: few
v_gene: TRBV7-3
d_gene: TRBD1
j_gene: TRBJ1-1
CDR3nt: TGTGCCAGCAGTCGACAGGGGGTTGCGATGAACACTGAAGCTTTCTTT
CDR3aa: CASSRQGVAMNTEAFF